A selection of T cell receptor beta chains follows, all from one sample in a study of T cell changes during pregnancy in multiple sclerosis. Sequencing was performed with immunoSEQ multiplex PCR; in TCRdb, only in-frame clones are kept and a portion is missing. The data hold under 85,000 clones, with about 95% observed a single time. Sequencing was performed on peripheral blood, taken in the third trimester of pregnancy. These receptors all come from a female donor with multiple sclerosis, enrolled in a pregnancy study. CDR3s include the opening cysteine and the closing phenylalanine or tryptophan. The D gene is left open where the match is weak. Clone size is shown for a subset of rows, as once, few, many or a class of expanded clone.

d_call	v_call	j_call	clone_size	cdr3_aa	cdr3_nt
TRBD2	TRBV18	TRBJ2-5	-	CASSTIAGEETQYF	TGTGCCAGCTCAACCATAGCGGGGGAAGAGACCCAGTACTTC
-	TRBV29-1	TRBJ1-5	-	CSVSDGNQPQHF	TGCAGCGTAAGCGACGGAAATCAGCCCCAGCATTTT
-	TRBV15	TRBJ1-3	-	CATSSGTSDSGNTIYF	TGTGCCACCAGCAGCGGGACATCAGACTCTGGAAACACCATATATTTT
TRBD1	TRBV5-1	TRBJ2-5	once	CASSDGTASQETQYF	TGCGCCAGCAGCGACGGGACAGCCTCCCAAGAGACCCAGTACTTC
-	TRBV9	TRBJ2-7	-	CASSPSGVGYEQYF	TGTGCCAGCAGCCCGTCGGGAGTCGGCTACGAGCAGTACTTC
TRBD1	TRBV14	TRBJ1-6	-	CASRPAGTASNSPLHF	TGTGCCAGCAGACCGGCCGGGACAGCGTCTAATTCACCCCTCCACTTT
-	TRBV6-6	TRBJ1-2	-	CASRNTGPYGYTF	TGTGCCAGCAGGAATACAGGTCCCTATGGCTACACCTTC
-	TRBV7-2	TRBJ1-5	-	CASSLGAPRVSNQPQHF	TGTGCCAGCAGCTTAGGGGCCCCCAGGGTTAGCAATCAGCCCCAGCATTTT
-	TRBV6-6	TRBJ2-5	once	CASTDRLGETQYF	TGTGCCAGCACCGACAGACTGGGGGAGACCCAGTACTTC
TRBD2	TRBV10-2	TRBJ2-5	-	CASSGLAGEGETQYF	TGCGCCAGCAGTGGCCTAGCGGGGGAGGGAGAGACCCAGTACTTC
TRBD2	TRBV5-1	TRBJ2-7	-	CASRGLAGSKQYF	TGCGCCAGCAGGGGACTAGCGGGGTCCAAGCAGTACTTC
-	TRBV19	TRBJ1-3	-	CASRARGSNSGNTIYF	TGTGCCAGTAGGGCCCGCGGCAGTAACTCTGGAAACACCATATATTTT
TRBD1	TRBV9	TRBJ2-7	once	CASSAGTGRTYEQYF	TGTGCCAGCAGCGCAGGGACAGGGAGGACCTACGAGCAGTACTTC
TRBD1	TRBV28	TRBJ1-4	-	CASRQQGAGNEKLFF	TGTGCCAGCAGGCAACAGGGGGCCGGTAATGAAAAACTGTTTTTT
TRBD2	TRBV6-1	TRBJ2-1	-	CASSEGGGAADEQFF	TGTGCCAGCAGTGAGGGCGGGGGGGCCGCCGATGAGCAGTTCTTC
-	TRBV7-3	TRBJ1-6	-	CASSLRRGGPLHF	TGTGCCAGCAGCTTAAGGAGGGGGGGGCCCCTCCACTTT